The 14 T cell receptor beta chains presented below share a single source sample, sequenced in a study of blood T cell repertoires in COVID-19. The method was immunoSEQ multiplex PCR; TCRdb's version includes in-frame clones alone and lacks a portion of them. The sample has roughly 150,000 clones; 87% are singletons. Sequenced input: PBMCs or T cells enriched from blood (not recorded which). These receptors came from a middle-aged woman who had been exposed to COVID-19.

This chain uses TRBV6-1 with TRBJ1-5, with 8 bases matching TRBD1. V dropped 3 bases and J dropped 7; count of bases not matched to a gene: 5. The CDR3 runs 14 residues. Germline V CDR1 and CDR2: MNHNS, SASEGT. CDR3 nucleotide sequence: TGTGCCAGCAGTGACGCGACAGGGGAACAGCCCCAGCATTTT. Translated, it gives CASSDATGEQPQHF.

The chain uses TRBV5-1 and TRBJ2-3; 8 bases fit TRBD1. The CDR3 has 14 amino acids. V trimming: 6 bases; J trimming: 1 base; junction bases outside the gene matches: 4. Germline values: CDR1 SGHRS, CDR2 YFSETQ. The chain's CDR3 is CASIQGVGTDTQYF. CDR3 nucleotide sequence: TGCGCCAGCATACAGGGGGTGGGCACAGATACGCAGTATTTT.

This chain joins TRBV7-9 and TRBJ1-1; TRBD1 agrees at 7 bases. This CDR3 has 14 residues. V shed 2 bases, J shed 7 bases, and the junction held 7 bases outside the gene matches. The germline CDR1 and CDR2 sequences are SEHNR and FQNEAQ (reference sequence). This CDR3 reads CASSLLSGGGEAFF. The CDR3 region has the DNA TGTGCCAGCAGCTTACTTTCAGGGGGAGGTGAAGCTTTCTTT.

The chain recombines TRBV29-1 with TRBJ2-5, with 9 positions matching TRBD2. J gave up 5 bases and V 4 bases, and 8 bases lay outside the gene matches. The CDR3 contains 14 residues. Germline CDR1 SQVTM, CDR2 ANQGSEA. The CDR3 loop is CSVALAGYGETQYF. As DNA, the CDR3 is TGCAGCGTTGCGCTAGCGGGATATGGGGAGACCCAGTACTTC.

J is TRBJ2-1 and V is TRBV11-3; weak D call: TRBD2 (5 bases). V lost 1 base to trimming and J lost 0 bases, with 7 bases between them. CDR3 length: 15 residues. Germline V gives CDR1 SGHNT, CDR2 YENEEA. CDR3 in DNA: TGTGCCAGCAGCTTAGCGGGGAGCTCCTACAATGAGCAGTTCTTC. Encoded protein: CASSLAGSSYNEQFF.

The chain recombines TRBV7-8 with TRBJ2-4, with 8 bases matching TRBD2. The germline gives CDR1 SGHVS, CDR2 FQNEAQ. The CDR3 contains 15 residues. The trim removed 3 bases at V and 4 bases at J, leaving 5 bases unmatched. CDR3 region: CASSFLTGGKNIQYF. CDR3 DNA sequence: TGTGCCAGCAGCTTCTTGACGGGGGGGAAAAACATTCAGTACTTC.

The gene calls are TRBV2 and TRBJ2-7, with D possibly matching TRBD2 (5 bases). The CDR3 sequence is 14 residues long. Deletions cut 4 bases from V and 3 bases from J, with 13 bases between. CDR1 and CDR2 from the germline V gene are SNHLY and FYNNEI. CDR3 nucleotides: TGTGCCAGCAGTGCGGGGTTAATTTACTACGAGCAGTACTTC. Protein product: CASSAGLIYYEQYF.

V gene TRBV19 combines with J gene TRBJ1-5; D is ambiguous. Trimming shortened V by 6 bases and J by 4 bases, and 16 bases separated the two germline ends. Germline V gene lookup returns CDR1 LNHDA and CDR2 SQIVND (reference sequence). The CDR3 is made up of 15 amino acids. The CDR3 DNA reads TGTGCCAGTAGCCAGCGGAGGCAGATGAATCAGCCCCAGCATTTT. Protein product: CASSQRRQMNQPQHF.

This chain uses TRBV9 with TRBJ2-1; 12 positions agree with TRBD2. Germline CDR1 is SGDLS and CDR2 is YYNGEE. Losses at the gene ends were 4 bases for V and 6 bases for J; bases not matched to a gene: 11. The CDR3 covers 17 residues. CDR3 amino acids: CASSPRLAGASSNEQFF. CDR3 bases: TGTGCCAGCAGCCCGAGACTAGCGGGAGCGTCGTCCAATGAGCAGTTCTTC. The full variable domain, in which reference TRBV9 and TRBJ2-1 provide the parts outside the CDR3, is DSGVTQTPKHLITATGQRVTLRCSPRSGDLSVYWYQQSLDQGLQFLIQYYNGEERAKGNILERFSAQQFPDLHSELNLSSLELGDSALYFCASSPRLAGASSNEQFFGPGTRLTVL.

V and J are TRBV10-3 and TRBJ2-5; the match to TRBD2 covers 8 bases. Trimming at V came to 7 bases and at J to 2 bases, leaving 9 bases not matched to a gene. Germline CDR1 is ENHRY and CDR2 is SYGVKD. The CDR3 consists of 15 residues. The CDR3 region is CAIKSSGVSQETQYF. The CDR3 region has the DNA TGTGCCATCAAGAGTAGCGGGGTATCACAAGAGACCCAGTACTTC.

This chain uses TRBV7-2 with TRBJ2-1, with D possibly matching TRBD2 (5 bases). The CDR3 covers 14 residues. CDR1 is SGHTA, CDR2 FQGNSA, per germline. The V end was cut by 0 bases, the J end by 5 bases, with 8 bases between. The CDR3 region has the DNA TGTGCCAGCAGCTTAGCGGGAGCCAACAATGAGCAGTTCTTC. Translation: CASSLAGANNEQFF.

The CDR3 protein is CASGQKSYEQYF. The CDR3 DNA reads as TGTGCTAGTGGACAGAAAAGCTACGAGCAGTACTTC. The chain is built from TRBV12-5 and TRBJ2-7; no clear D gene. This CDR3 is 12 amino acids long. V was shortened by 6 bases and J by 3 bases, with 9 bases between the two germline ends. Germline V CDR1 and CDR2: LGHNT, FRNRAP.

Only a few counts were recorded for this clone. The chain combines TRBV18 with TRBJ1-5; 8 bases agree with TRBD1. CDR1 is KGHSH, CDR2 LQKENI, per germline. V shed 6 bases and J 5 bases; nucleotides not matched to a gene: 6. The CDR3 is 14 residues long. As DNA, the CDR3 is TGTGCCAGCTCGCTTGGGACAGGAGATCAGCCCCAGCATTTT. This codes for CASSLGTGDQPQHF.

The J gene is TRBJ1-6, the V gene TRBV7-9, with D perhaps matching TRBD1 (5 bases). Between the trimmed V and J ends, which lost 4 bases and 15 bases, there was a span of 16 bases. There are 13 residues in the CDR3. The V gene's germline CDR1 is SEHNR and CDR2 FQNEAQ (reference sequence). CDR3 in amino acids: CASSSWGDQDLHF. In DNA, the CDR3 is TGTGCCAGCAGCTCCTGGGGGGACCAGGACCTCCACTTT.